This T cell receptor beta chain came from a study of brain T cells in children with intractable seizures. The J segment lost 5 bases and the V segment lost 2 bases, leaving 6 bases of the junction unmatched. The CDR3 runs 15 residues. Time point noted: blood from clinic visit 5 months post-surgery; TSC patient then seizure free. Surgery cases with the highest brain T cell transcript signatures were chosen for sequencing. Repertoires were generated with immunoSEQ multiplex PCR, while TCRdb's copy carries only in-frame clones and drops some. This sample has approximately 330,000 clones, with 85% to 95% found just once.

The sample in question was peripheral blood, obtained less than 6 months after surgery. The chain carries TRBV23-1 and TRBJ2-7, with 10 positions matching TRBD2. TRBV23-1 is noted as an ORF with a role that remains uncertain. This clonotype originated in a boy under two years old with tuberous sclerosis and intractable seizures. The chain's CDR3 is CASSQTGLASNEQYF. In DNA, the CDR3 is TGCGCCAGCAGTCAAACGGGACTAGCGTCGAACGAGCAGTACTTC.